The T cell receptor beta chain described here comes from a study of cytomegalovirus exposure and HLA in healthy donors. For the study at large: Previous work identified 90 million to 130 million unique TCR beta sequences from roughly 170 million T cells.

The PCR used 60 Vbeta and 13 Jbeta primers. Libraries were prepared by immunoSEQ multiplex PCR; TCRdb keeps only in-frame clonotypes and omits some of them. Of some 120,000 clones listed, 81% were seen once; the top ten hold about 2%. This clone was recorded once. No antigen is known for it. Study-wide points: Presence/absence analyses assumed roughly uniform sequencing depth across donors.

The clonotype originates from a man younger than 30 in good health and CMV-seronegative. Sequenced material: PBMCs.

DNA of the CDR3: TGTGCCAGCAGCGTCCTAGACAGGGGGCTTAATTCACCCCTCCACTTT. It translates to CASSVLDRGLNSPLHF. This chain joins TRBV9 and TRBJ1-6; 10 bases map to TRBD1. Unmatched junction bases numbered 5, after V lost 2 bases and J lost 6 bases. This CDR3 is built from 16 residues. Germline CDR1 is SGDLS and CDR2 is YYNGEE.